The T cell receptor (beta chain) described here comes from a study of T cells in Graves' hyperthyroidism and ophthalmopathy (dated by TCRdb to between 2018 and 2020). About the study as a whole: Peripheral blood was collected at initial diagnosis, before any treatment. The paper describes TCR Vbeta CDR3 sequencing of fewer than 150 peripheral blood samples, made up of 43 ophthalmopathy patients, 70 to 75 hyperthyroidism patients and 17 progressor patients. Whether ophthalmopathy could be predicted prospectively was tested in an independent validation cohort made up of 18 to 20 hyperthyroidism patients plus 17 patients who later progressed to ophthalmopathy. The 95 to 100 discovery patients were randomly divided into training and test sets at a 7:3 ratio. In addition, the study compared T-cell repertoires in thyroid tissue and in blood from a handful of Graves' hyperthyroidism patients. After blood sampling, hyperthyroidism patients were treated with methimazole at a starting dose of 30 mg daily, and ophthalmopathy patients were treated with high-dose intravenous methylprednisolone. To identify TCR V-J signatures that set the groups apart, the researchers used a discovery cohort of 100 patients, made up of 40 to 45 with Graves' ophthalmopathy and 57 with stable Graves' hyperthyroidism. Study-wide findings and limitations: Sample size was not statistically predetermined, and blinding of investigators to group allocation was not performed. A 13 V-J signature model separated ophthalmopathy from stable hyperthyroidism, with roughly 88% sensitivity and roughly 84% specificity in cross-validation and 80%/75% in testing. In validation, progression to ophthalmopathy was predicted by the model with roughly 71% sensitivity and approximately 78% specificity, a median of roughly six months before onset. Most expanded thyroid clonotypes (frequency above 0.001) were also detected in blood, suggesting blood repertoires may reflect thyroid immune responses.

The TCR beta CDR3 regions were amplified from the RNA transcripts. The first round of RT-PCR for the TCR CDR3 was performed with the HTBI primer set and the Qiagen OneStep RT-PCR kit. Libraries were constructed in a second round of multiplex PCR, after which size selection and purification were performed. Paired-end sequencing of the libraries was performed with 100 bp reads on an Illumina HiSeq2000. On the study's bioinformatics: SOAPnuke was used to process the raw data, with reads discarded if the reads contained adapters or uncalled bases, had a mean Phred below 15, or lacked an exact constant-primer or identifier match. COPE v1.2.5 was used to merge high-quality paired reads, and clonotypes were defined as unique nucleotide sequences. MiTCR v1.1 was used to align clonotypes to the IMGT TRBV, TRBD and TRBJ reference segments. Only V-J combinations with frequency above 0.0001, covering 99.2% of repertoires, were analysed. The TCS score was defined as the ratio of F50 (clonal expansion) to E x V (chaos), calculated using BLOSUM62-based TCRdist between CDR3 peptides within each V-J. Welch's t-statistics and random forest reduced some 510 V-J features to around 14, which were used in a naive Bayes classifier (R e1071). TCRdb cleaned the public reads at Q25 with fastp, built clones with MiXCR and kept in-frame beta chains. Each CDR3 protein appears once, grouped with its most common genes and DNA. V and J calls and clone size were set by TCRdb, not the authors. The sample has roughly 400,000 distinct CDR3 sequences on record, 20% to 25% of them singletons. Around four fifths of the sample comes from the top ten.

A patient counted as having stable Graves' hyperthyroidism if no progression to ophthalmopathy occurred over 18 months of follow-up. Hyperthyroidism patients were newly diagnosed, had a disease duration of under 2 months, and were aged 18 to 65 years. Exclusion was applied to patients with uncontrolled infections, other autoimmune diseases, pregnancy or lactation. Diagnoses relied on clinical symptoms, serum thyroxine and TRAb, thyroid ultrasound and orbital computed tomography. PBMCs were separated from roughly 10 ml of fresh peripheral blood using Ficoll-Paque density gradient centrifugation. Trizol reagent was used to extract total RNA, and RNA quality was then checked on an Agilent 2100 Bioanalyzer. The CDR3 numbers 14 residues from cysteine through phenylalanine. Only CDR3 DNA remains: 42 bases, in frame from the first base. CDR1 and CDR2 are drawn from the germline V gene (reference sequence): SEHNR, FQNEAQ. The germline ends are 8 bases apart after V is trimmed by 5 bases and J by 0 bases.

This clonotype showed up many times. Its antigen is unknown. No base-level quality is on record; no much larger clone is a single base apart. The chain uses TRBV7-9 and TRBJ2-1; the D segment could be TRBD2, given 5 matching bases. Sequenced sample: blood. This sequence was found in a man in his fifties with Graves' hyperthyroidism. The DNA sequence is TGTGCCAGCAGCGGGAGACCCTCCTACAATGAGCAGTTCTTC. Translated, it gives CASSGRPSYNEQFF. Extended through the reference TRBV7-9 and TRBJ2-1 proteins, this CDR3 yields the full variable domain: DTGVSQNPRHKITKRGQNVTFRCDPISEHNRLYWYRQTLGQGPEFLTYFQNEAQLEKSRLLSDRFSAERPKGSFSTLEIQRTEQGDSAMYLCASSGRPSYNEQFFGPGTRLTVL.